This T cell receptor beta chain was identified during a study of Graves' ophthalmopathy and Graves' hyperthyroidism. Study as a whole: Researchers obtained peripheral blood at initial diagnosis, before any treatment had begun. General study results and limits: Blood samples also showed most expanded thyroid clonotypes exceeding 0.001 frequency.

The diagnosis was founded upon clinical symptoms, serum thyroxine, TRAb, thyroid ultrasound and orbital computed tomography. In this sample, this clonotype turned up once. What it binds is unknown. Scientists amplified the TCR beta CDR3 regions from RNA transcripts. First-round RT-PCR employed HTBI primers, with a second-round multiplex PCR after it. TCRdb analysed the multiplex PCR reads with MiXCR anew, one entry per CDR3 protein. The sample includes 200,000 to 300,000 distinct CDR3 sequences, around 42% of them seen just once. What was sequenced was peripheral blood. The sequence came from an adult man with Graves' ophthalmopathy.

CDR3 bases: TGTGCCAGCAGCCCGGGACACGGTTATGGCTACACCTTC. Translating gives CASSPGHGYGYTF. The V and J genes are TRBV7-9 and TRBJ1-2; D is perhaps TRBD1 (6 bases). The CDR3 has 13 residues. From germline, CDR1 is SEHNR and CDR2 FQNEAQ (reference sequence). V gave up 5 bases and J gave up 5 bases, with 12 bases separating them.